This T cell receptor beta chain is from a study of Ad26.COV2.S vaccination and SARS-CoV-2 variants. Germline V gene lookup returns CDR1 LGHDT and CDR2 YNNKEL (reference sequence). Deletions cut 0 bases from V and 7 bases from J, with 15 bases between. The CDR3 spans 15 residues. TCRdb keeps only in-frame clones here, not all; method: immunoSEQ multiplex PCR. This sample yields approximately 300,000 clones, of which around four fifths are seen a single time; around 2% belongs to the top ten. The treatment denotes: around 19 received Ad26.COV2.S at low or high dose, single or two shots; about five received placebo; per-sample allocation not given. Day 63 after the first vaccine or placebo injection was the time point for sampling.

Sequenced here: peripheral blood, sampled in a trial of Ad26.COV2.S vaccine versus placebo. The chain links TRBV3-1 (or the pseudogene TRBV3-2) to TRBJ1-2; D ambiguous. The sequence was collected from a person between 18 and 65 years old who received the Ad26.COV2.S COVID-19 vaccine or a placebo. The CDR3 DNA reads TGTGCCAGCAGCCAAGATTGGGTCGGGTCGTTTGGCTACACCTTC. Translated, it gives CASSQDWVGSFGYTF.